The 27 T cell receptor beta chains given below trace back to one sample, sequenced in a study of T cell responses to AZD1222 COVID-19 vaccine. Libraries were prepared by immunoSEQ multiplex PCR; TCRdb keeps only in-frame clonotypes and omits some of them. The data show 150,000 to 200,000 clones, more than 80% seen once. The specimen was peripheral blood, collected on day 0 of AZD1222 vaccination. Source of these receptors: an adult in good health.

The V gene is TRBV6-5, the J gene TRBJ1-3; tentatively, D is TRBD1 (5 bases). Trimming cost V 5 bases and J 9 bases, with 14 bases left between them. The CDR3 loop spans 13 amino acids. Germline values: CDR1 MNHEY, CDR2 SVGAGI. The CDR3 DNA reads TGTGCCAGCAGTCATGGGACCGCGCGCACCATATATTTT. It is translated as CASSHGTARTIYF.

This chain connects TRBV5-1 to TRBJ2-6, with no clear D. The V end was cut by 1 base, the J end by 0 bases, with 5 bases between. The CDR3 is 15 residues long. CDR1 is SGHRS and CDR2 is YFSETQ in the germline V gene. The CDR3 DNA is TGCGCCAGCAGCTTGTCTGCCTCTGGGGCCAACGTCCTGACTTTC. It specifies CASSLSASGANVLTF.

The V and J genes are TRBV13 and TRBJ2-1; the match to TRBD2 covers 10 bases. The trim removed 4 bases at V and 6 bases at J, leaving 6 bases unmatched. This CDR3 comprises 15 residues. CDR1 is PRHDT and CDR2 is FYEKMQ in the germline V gene (reference sequence). CDR3 loop: CASSYLAGAGNEQFF. CDR3 nucleotide sequence: TGTGCCAGCAGCTATCTAGCGGGGGCCGGCAATGAGCAGTTCTTC. Complete variable domain (other parts from reference TRBV13 and TRBJ2-1): AAGVIQSPRHLIKEKRETATLKCYPIPRHDTVYWYQQGPGQDPQFLISFYEKMQSDKGSIPDRFSAQQFSDYHSELNMSSLELGDSALYFCASSYLAGAGNEQFFGPGTRLTVL.

V is TRBV5-1 and J is TRBJ1-6, with 7 bases that match TRBD1. CDR1 is SGHRS and CDR2 is YFSETQ in the germline V gene. Trimming removed 0 bases from V and 7 bases from J; junction bases left unmatched: 4. The CDR3 has 15 residues. CDR3 sequence: CASSLVRRGNSPLHF. The CDR3 coding sequence is TGCGCCAGCAGCTTGGTCCGCAGGGGGAATTCACCCCTCCACTTT.

The CDR3 DNA follows: TGCGCCAGCAGTCTGAGGGGCGGACACACCGGGGAGCTGTTTTTT. It is translated as CASSLRGGHTGELFF. This chain links TRBV5-1 with TRBJ2-2, with D tentatively TRBD1 or TRBD2 (5 bases each). CDR1 is SGHRS and CDR2 is YFSETQ in the germline V gene. This CDR3 comprises 15 residues. The V gene lost 5 bases and the J gene lost 3 bases, with 14 bases spanning the gap. The whole variable domain, filled in from reference TRBV5-1 and TRBJ2-2, reads KAGVTQTPRYLIKTRGQQVTLSCSPISGHRSVSWYQQTPGQGLQFLFEYFSETQRNKGNFPGRFSGRQFSNSRSEMNVSTLELGDSALYLCASSLRGGHTGELFFGEGSRLTVL.

The V and J genes are TRBV13 and TRBJ1-5; 10 bases are a match to TRBD1. Germline V gene sequence: CDR1 PRHDT, CDR2 FYEKMQ (reference sequence). The length of the CDR3 is 15 residues. Trimming removed 4 bases from V and 3 bases from J; junction bases left unmatched: 3. The DNA of the CDR3 is TGTGCCAGCAGCTACGGACAGGGGGACAATCAGCCCCAGCATTTT. Its translation is CASSYGQGDNQPQHF.

The chain uses TRBV9 and TRBJ1-2; 8 bases align to TRBD1. This CDR3 is built from 14 residues. Germline lookup yields CDR1 SGDLS and CDR2 YYNGEE. Trimming cost V 0 bases and J 2 bases; bases outside gene matches: 0. The CDR3 DNA is TGTGCCAGCAGCGTAGGACAGGGGAACTATGGCTACACCTTC. Amino acids: CASSVGQGNYGYTF.

This sequence joins TRBV3-1 (or the pseudogene TRBV3-2) and TRBJ1-4, with 11 bases lining up with TRBD1. This CDR3 has 17 residues. Germline V lookup: CDR1 LGHDT, CDR2 YNNKEL (reference sequence). With 4 bases clipped from V and 0 bases from J, the junction kept 4 bases outside the gene matches. CDR3: CASSPRDRGTTNEKLFF. CDR3 DNA sequence: TGTGCCAGCAGCCCTAGGGACAGGGGGACAACTAATGAAAAACTGTTTTTT.

In its sample, this clone was seen once. The chain carries TRBV27 and TRBJ2-7; 9 bases align to TRBD1. V shed 0 bases, J shed 3 bases, and the junction held 3 bases outside the gene matches. The CDR3 consists of 15 residues. In germline, CDR1 is MNHEY, CDR2 SMNVEV (reference sequence). CDR3 amino acids: CASSLSRQGGYEQYF. The DNA of the CDR3 is TGTGCCAGCAGTTTATCGAGACAGGGGGGCTACGAGCAGTACTTC.

The chain employs TRBV18 and TRBJ1-1; a weak D match, TRBD1 (6 bases). The germline CDR1 and CDR2 sequences are KGHSH and LQKENI. There are 15 residues in the CDR3. The V gene lost 3 bases and the J gene lost 0 bases, with 11 bases spanning the gap. CDR3 protein: CASSPSGALNTEAFF. The CDR3 DNA reads as TGTGCCAGCTCACCCTCAGGGGCCCTGAACACTGAAGCTTTCTTT. Together with reference TRBV18 and TRBJ1-1, the CDR3 gives the full variable domain: NAGVMQNPRHLVRRRGQEARLRCSPMKGHSHVYWYRQLPEEGLKFMVYLQKENIIDESGMPKERFSAEFPKEGPSILRIQQVVRGDSAAYFCASSPSGALNTEAFFGQGTRLTVV.

This chain uses TRBV6-5 with TRBJ1-4, with D tentatively TRBD1 (6 bases). Trimming pared 8 bases from V and 8 bases from J, leaving 21 bases between. Germline V CDR1 and CDR2: MNHEY, SVGAGI. The CDR3 is made up of 15 amino acids. The CDR3 loop reads CASRRQQGGKEKLFF. The DNA for the CDR3 is TGTGCCAGCCGACGGCAACAAGGGGGAAAGGAAAAACTGTTTTTT.

The chain recombines TRBV30 with TRBJ1-3; D call uncertain. This CDR3 comprises 14 residues. V lost 1 base, J lost 0 bases, and 7 bases lay in between. Germline V lookup: CDR1 GTSNPN, CDR2 SVGIG (reference sequence). The CDR3 sequence: CAWSGGYSGNTIYF. CDR3 coding DNA: TGTGCCTGGAGTGGCGGGTACTCTGGAAACACCATATATTTT.

The chain employs TRBV12-5 and TRBJ2-7, with 7 bases fitting TRBD1. Germline CDR1 LGHNT, CDR2 FRNRAP. With 4 bases clipped from V and 0 bases from J, the junction kept 9 bases outside the gene matches. The CDR3 runs to 16 residues. The CDR3 is CASGWAKSGGSYEQYF. The CDR3 DNA sequence: TGTGCTAGTGGTTGGGCAAAGTCAGGGGGCTCCTACGAGCAGTACTTC.

This clone was found once. The rearrangement uses TRBV12-3 or TRBV12-4 and TRBJ2-7; D assignment may be TRBD1 or TRBD2 (6 bases each). This CDR3 is built from 11 residues. V dropped 6 bases and J dropped 7 bases, with 10 bases sitting between them. The CDR3 protein is CASRRRGEQYF. Here the CDR3 DNA reads TGTGCCAGCAGGAGGAGGGGGGAGCAGTACTTC.

The rearrangement links TRBV4-2 to TRBJ2-7; TRBD2 aligns across 11 bases. V trimming: 4 bases; J trimming: 0 bases; junction bases outside the gene matches: 11. CDR1 is LGHNA, CDR2 YNFKEQ, per germline. CDR3 length: 18 residues. The CDR3 region has the DNA TGTGCCAGCAGCCGAGGACCCGGGACTAGCGGATTCTCCTACGAGCAGTACTTC. Translation gives CASSRGPGTSGFSYEQYF.

The chain links TRBV2 to TRBJ2-1; the match to TRBD2 covers 11 bases. Germline-derived CDR1 and CDR2 are SNHLY and FYNNEI. Trimming took 3 bases from V and 7 from J; bases not matched to a gene: 5. The CDR3 length is 15 residues. As DNA, the CDR3 is TGTGCCAGCAGTGAGTTGGTAGCGGGAGGGAATGAGCAGTTCTTC. Amino acids: CASSELVAGGNEQFF.

The count of this clone is one. The gene calls are TRBV7-9 and TRBJ2-3, with D tentatively TRBD1 (5 bases). The V end lost 4 bases, the J end lost 1 base, and 21 bases lay between the germline ends. Per the germline V gene, CDR1 is SEHNR and CDR2 is FQNEAQ (reference sequence). The CDR3 is 18 amino acids. The CDR3 sequence is CASSYRNPTDFRTDTQYF. For the CDR3, the DNA is TGTGCCAGCAGCTACAGGAACCCGACGGATTTTCGCACAGATACGCAGTATTTT.

This chain links TRBV3-1 (or the pseudogene TRBV3-2) with TRBJ1-1; 8 bases align to TRBD1. Germline lookup yields CDR1 LGHDT and CDR2 YNNKEL (reference sequence). V dropped 7 bases and J dropped 3; count of bases not matched to a gene: 4. This CDR3 is built from 13 residues. CDR3 coding DNA: TGTGCCAGCACCAACAGGGGGGACACTGAAGCTTTCTTT. It codes for CASTNRGDTEAFF.

This chain links TRBV18 with TRBJ2-3; tentative D call: TRBD1 (5 bases). Germline CDR1 and CDR2: KGHSH and LQKENI. Trimming took 2 bases from V and 1 from J, leaving 10 bases between them. The CDR3 has 15 amino acids. CDR3 residues: CASSPFVGGTDTQYF. The CDR3 coding sequence is TGTGCCAGCTCACCATTCGTAGGGGGCACAGATACGCAGTATTTT.

V usage is TRBV11-2 and J usage is TRBJ1-3, with D unclear. This CDR3 is 15 amino acids long. Per germline, CDR1 SGHAT and CDR2 FQNNGV. V dropped 4 bases and J dropped 4 bases, with 14 bases sitting between them. CDR3 sequence: CASSSHSRSGNTIYF. For the CDR3, the DNA is TGTGCCAGCAGCTCCCACTCCCGATCAGGAAACACCATATATTTT.

The chain links TRBV6-5 to TRBJ1-5, with a weak D call TRBD1 (5 bases). V was cut by 0 bases and J by 7 bases, with 10 bases left in between. Germline CDR1 and CDR2: MNHEY and SVGAGI. The CDR3 spans 14 residues. The CDR3 region is CASSYSRGYQPQHF. In DNA form, the CDR3 reads TGTGCCAGCAGTTACTCGAGGGGCTACCAGCCCCAGCATTTT.

The CDR3: CASSRRGGTEAFF. Written as DNA, the CDR3 is TGTGCCAGCAGCCGCAGGGGTGGCACTGAAGCTTTCTTT. V usage is TRBV7-2 and J usage is TRBJ1-1, with D possibly being TRBD1 (6 bases). With 5 bases removed from V and 4 bases from J, the gap between germline ends came to 11 bases. CDR1 and CDR2 (germline): SGHTA, FQGNSA. The CDR3 is 13 amino acids. The full variable domain, with the rest looked up from reference TRBV7-2 and TRBJ1-1, is GAGVSQSPSNKVTEKGKDVELRCDPISGHTALYWYRQSLGQGLEFLIYFQGNSAPDKSGLPSDRFSAERTGGSVSTLTIQRTQQEDSAVYLCASSRRGGTEAFFGQGTRLTVV.

This chain uses TRBV27 with TRBJ2-7; 8 bases line up with TRBD2. The V segment lost 5 bases and the J segment 5 bases; nucleotides outside the gene matches: 11. The germline gives CDR1 MNHEY, CDR2 SMNVEV (reference sequence). The CDR3 totals 15 residues. CDR3 amino acids: CASSRPGLGGDEQYF. The CDR3 DNA follows: TGTGCCAGCAGTCGTCCGGGACTAGGGGGGGACGAGCAGTACTTC.

CDR3 coding DNA: TGTGCAAGTCGCTTAGTATGTCCGGGGGCTAGCACAGATACGCAGTATTTT. Protein sequence: CASRLVCPGASTDTQYF. The J gene is TRBJ2-3, the V gene TRBV12-2. TRBV12-2 is a listed pseudogene. The CDR3 is 17 amino acids.

The chain employs TRBV19 and TRBJ1-2, with a weak D call TRBD1 (5 bases). The germline V and J ends were trimmed by 6 bases and 4 bases, with 9 bases remaining between them. CDR1 and CDR2 from the germline V gene are LNHDA and SQIVND (reference sequence). This CDR3 region has 12 residues. In DNA, the CDR3 is TGTGCCAGTAGAGGCAGGGTCTATGGCTACACCTTC. Encoded protein: CASRGRVYGYTF.

This chain joins TRBV29-1 and TRBJ1-6, with D tentatively TRBD1 (5 bases). V was trimmed by 7 bases and J by 0 bases, leaving 10 bases between them. Germline CDR1 is SQVTM and CDR2 is ANQGSEA. The CDR3 is 14 amino acids. The DNA for the CDR3 is TGCAGCGCCGGGGGGGGCTCCTATAATTCACCCCTCCACTTT. Its protein is CSAGGGSYNSPLHF.

This clone was counted a single time. V usage is TRBV4-1 and J usage is TRBJ2-7; D tentatively fits TRBD1 or TRBD2 (5 bases each). CDR1 is MGHRA, CDR2 YSYEKL, per germline. Trimming took off 4 bases at V and 2 bases at J, with 12 bases between the two ends. CDR3 length: 14 residues. CDR3 sequence reads: CASSPGALPYEQYF. The CDR3, as DNA: TGCGCCAGCAGCCCCGGGGCTTTACCCTACGAGCAGTACTTC.